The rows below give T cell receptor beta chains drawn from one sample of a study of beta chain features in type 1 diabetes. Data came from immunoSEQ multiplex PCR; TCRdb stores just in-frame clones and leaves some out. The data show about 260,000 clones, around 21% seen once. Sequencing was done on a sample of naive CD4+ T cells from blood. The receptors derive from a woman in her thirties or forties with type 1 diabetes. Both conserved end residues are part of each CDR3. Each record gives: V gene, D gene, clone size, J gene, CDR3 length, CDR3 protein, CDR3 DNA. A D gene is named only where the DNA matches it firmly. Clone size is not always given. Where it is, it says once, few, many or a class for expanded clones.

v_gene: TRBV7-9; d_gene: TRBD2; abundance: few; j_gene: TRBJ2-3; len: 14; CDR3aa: CASIRAGGPDTQYF; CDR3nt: TGTGCCAGCATCCGAGCGGGGGGCCCAGATACGCAGTATTTT
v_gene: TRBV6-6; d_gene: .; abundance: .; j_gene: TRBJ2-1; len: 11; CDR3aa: CASSLSDEQFF; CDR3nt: TGTGCCAGCAGTTTATCGGATGAGCAGTTCTTC
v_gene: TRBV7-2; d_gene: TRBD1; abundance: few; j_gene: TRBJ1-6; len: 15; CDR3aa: CASSVRDRVTSPLHF; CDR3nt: TGTGCCAGCAGCGTCCGCGACAGGGTCACTTCACCCCTCCACTTT
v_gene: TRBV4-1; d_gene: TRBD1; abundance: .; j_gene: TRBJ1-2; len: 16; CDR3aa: CASSLRQGPLSYGYTF; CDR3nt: TGCGCCAGCAGCCTGCGACAGGGCCCACTTTCCTATGGCTACACCTTC
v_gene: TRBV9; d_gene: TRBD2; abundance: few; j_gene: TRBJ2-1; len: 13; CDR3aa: CASSSRGDNEQFF; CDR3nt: TGTGCCAGCAGCTCACGGGGGGACAATGAGCAGTTCTTC
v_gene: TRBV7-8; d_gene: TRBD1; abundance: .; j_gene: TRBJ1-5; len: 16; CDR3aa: CASSLVDRGSYQPQHF; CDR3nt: TGTGCCAGCAGCTTAGTGGACAGGGGGTCTTATCAGCCCCAGCATTTT
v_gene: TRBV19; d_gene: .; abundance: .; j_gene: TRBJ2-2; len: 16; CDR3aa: CASTRPPGHLTGELFF; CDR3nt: TGTGCCAGTACCCGTCCCCCGGGACACCTCACCGGGGAGCTGTTTTTT
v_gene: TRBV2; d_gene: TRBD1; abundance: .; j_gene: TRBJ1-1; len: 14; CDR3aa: CASRAGTGWAEAFF; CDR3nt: TGTGCCAGCAGGGCCGGGACAGGGTGGGCTGAAGCTTTCTTT
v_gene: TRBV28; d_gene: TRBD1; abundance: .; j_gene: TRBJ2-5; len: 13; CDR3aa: CASSGTAQETQYF; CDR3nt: TGTGCCAGCAGCGGGACAGCTCAAGAGACCCAGTACTTC
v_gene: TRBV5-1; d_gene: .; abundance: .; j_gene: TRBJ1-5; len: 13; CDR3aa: CASSLGGEQPQHF; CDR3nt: TGCGCCAGCAGCTTGGGTGGAGAACAGCCCCAGCATTTT
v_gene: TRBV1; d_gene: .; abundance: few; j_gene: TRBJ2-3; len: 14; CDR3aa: CTSMSGASTDTQYF; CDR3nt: TGCACCAGCATGAGCGGTGCCAGCACAGATACGCAGTATTTT
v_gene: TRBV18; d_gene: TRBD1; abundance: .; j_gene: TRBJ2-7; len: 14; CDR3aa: CASSPRQGVYEQYF; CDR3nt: TGTGCCAGCTCACCCCGCCAGGGGGTCTACGAGCAGTACTTC
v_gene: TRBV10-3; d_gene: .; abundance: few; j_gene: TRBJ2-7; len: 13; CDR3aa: CAIRGTGSYEQYF; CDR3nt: TGTGCCATCAGAGGGACTGGCTCCTACGAGCAGTACTTC
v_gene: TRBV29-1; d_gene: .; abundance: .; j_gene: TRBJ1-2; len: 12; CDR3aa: CSPYGWKDGYTF; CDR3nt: TGCAGCCCCTACGGGTGGAAGGATGGCTACACCTTC
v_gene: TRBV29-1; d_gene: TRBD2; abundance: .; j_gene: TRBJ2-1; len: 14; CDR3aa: CSVERSSAGEEQFF; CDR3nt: TGCAGCGTTGAAAGGTCTTCAGCGGGAGAAGAGCAGTTCTTC
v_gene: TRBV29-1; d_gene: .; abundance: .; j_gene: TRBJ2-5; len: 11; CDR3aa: CSVFQGETQYF; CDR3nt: TGCAGCGTATTCCAGGGAGAGACCCAGTACTTC
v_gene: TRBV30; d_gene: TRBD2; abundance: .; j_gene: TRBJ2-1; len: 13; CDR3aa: CAWSVSGVNEQFF; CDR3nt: TGTGCCTGGAGTGTTAGCGGGGTAAATGAGCAGTTCTTC
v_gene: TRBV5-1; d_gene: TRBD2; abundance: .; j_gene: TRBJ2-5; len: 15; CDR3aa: CASTLELAGTETQYF; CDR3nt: TGCGCCAGCACTTTAGAACTAGCGGGAACAGAGACCCAGTACTTC
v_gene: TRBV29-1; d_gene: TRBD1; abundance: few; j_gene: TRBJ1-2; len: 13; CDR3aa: CSVGKQGESGYTF; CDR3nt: TGCAGCGTTGGGAAACAGGGGGAGAGCGGCTACACCTTC
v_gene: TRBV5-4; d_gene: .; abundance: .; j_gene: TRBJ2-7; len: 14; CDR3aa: CASSFGYSGYEQYF; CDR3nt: TGTGCCAGCAGCTTTGGGTATTCGGGCTACGAGCAGTACTTC
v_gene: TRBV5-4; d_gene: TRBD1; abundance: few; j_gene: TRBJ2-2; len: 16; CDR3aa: CASDPRGRGQTGELFF; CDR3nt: TGTGCCAGCGACCCCCGGGGCAGGGGGCAAACCGGGGAGCTGTTTTTT
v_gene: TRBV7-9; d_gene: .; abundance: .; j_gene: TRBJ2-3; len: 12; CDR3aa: CASSGAPDTQYF; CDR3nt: TGTGCCAGCAGCGGGGCTCCAGATACGCAGTATTTT
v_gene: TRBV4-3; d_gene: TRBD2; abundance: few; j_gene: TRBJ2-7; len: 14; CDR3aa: CASSQELAAFEQYF; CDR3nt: TGCGCCAGCAGCCAAGAACTAGCGGCGTTCGAGCAGTACTTC
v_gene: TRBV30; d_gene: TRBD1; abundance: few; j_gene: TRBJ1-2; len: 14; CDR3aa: CAWTSGTGDYGYTF; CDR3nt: TGTGCCTGGACCTCCGGGACAGGGGACTATGGCTACACCTTC
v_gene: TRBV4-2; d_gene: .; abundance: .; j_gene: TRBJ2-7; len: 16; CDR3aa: CASSQERAGAVYEQYF; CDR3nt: TGTGCCAGCAGCCAAGAGAGGGCAGGGGCCGTCTACGAGCAGTACTTC
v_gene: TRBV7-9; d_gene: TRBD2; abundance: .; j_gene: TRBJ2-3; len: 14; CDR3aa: CASSLAGGTDTQYF; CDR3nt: TGTGCCAGCAGCTTAGCGGGAGGGACAGATACGCAGTATTTT
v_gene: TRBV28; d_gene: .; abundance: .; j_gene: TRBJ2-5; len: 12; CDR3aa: CASSLTRETQYF; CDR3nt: TGTGCCAGCAGTTTAACGAGGGAGACCCAGTACTTC
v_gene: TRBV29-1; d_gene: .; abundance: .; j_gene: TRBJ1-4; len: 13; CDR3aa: CSADSATNEKLFF; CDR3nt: TGCAGCGCTGACAGTGCAACTAATGAAAAACTGTTTTTT
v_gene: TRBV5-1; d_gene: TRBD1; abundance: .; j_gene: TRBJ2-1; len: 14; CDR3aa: CASSPDRTANEQFF; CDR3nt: TGCGCCAGCAGCCCGGACAGGACCGCCAATGAGCAGTTCTTC
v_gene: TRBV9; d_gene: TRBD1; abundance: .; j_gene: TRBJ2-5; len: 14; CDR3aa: CASSIGQGQETQYF; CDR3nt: TGTGCCAGCAGCATTGGACAGGGGCAAGAGACCCAGTACTTC
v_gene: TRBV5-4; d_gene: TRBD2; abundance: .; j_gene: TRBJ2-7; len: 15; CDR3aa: CASRAGTSGPYEQYF; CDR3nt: TGTGCCAGCAGAGCCGGGACTAGCGGACCCTACGAGCAGTACTTC
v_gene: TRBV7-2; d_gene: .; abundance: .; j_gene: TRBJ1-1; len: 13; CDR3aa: CASSLDSNTEAFF; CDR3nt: TGTGCCAGCAGCTTAGACTCGAACACTGAAGCTTTCTTT
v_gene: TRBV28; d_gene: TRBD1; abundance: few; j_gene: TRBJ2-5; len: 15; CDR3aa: CASSLDRGVQETQYF; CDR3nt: TGTGCCAGCAGTCTGGACAGGGGTGTTCAAGAGACCCAGTACTTC
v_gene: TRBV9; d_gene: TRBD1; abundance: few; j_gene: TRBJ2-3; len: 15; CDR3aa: CASSAQGAGTDTQYF; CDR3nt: TGTGCCAGCAGCGCCCAGGGGGCCGGCACAGATACGCAGTATTTT
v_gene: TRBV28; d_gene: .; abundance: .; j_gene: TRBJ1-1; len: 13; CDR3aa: CASSSPEYTEAFF; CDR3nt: TGTGCCAGCTCTAGTCCTGAGTACACTGAAGCTTTCTTT
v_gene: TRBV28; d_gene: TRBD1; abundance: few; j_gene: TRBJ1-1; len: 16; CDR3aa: CASSLDRTGRNTEAFF; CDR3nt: TGTGCCAGCAGTTTAGATAGGACAGGGAGGAACACTGAAGCTTTCTTT
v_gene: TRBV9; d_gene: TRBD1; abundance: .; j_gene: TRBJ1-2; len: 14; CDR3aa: CASSAGTGNYGYTF; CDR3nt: TGTGCCAGCAGCGCCGGGACAGGGAACTATGGCTACACCTTC
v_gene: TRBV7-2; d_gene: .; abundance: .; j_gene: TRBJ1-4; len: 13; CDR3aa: CASSFRTNEKLFF; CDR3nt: TGTGCCAGCAGCTTCCGGACTAATGAAAAACTGTTTTTT
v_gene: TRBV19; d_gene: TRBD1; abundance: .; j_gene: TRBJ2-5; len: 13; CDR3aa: CASSTGQQETQYF; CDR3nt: TGTGCCAGTAGTACGGGACAGCAAGAGACCCAGTACTTC
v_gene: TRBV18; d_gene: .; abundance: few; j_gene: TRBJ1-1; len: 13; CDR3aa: CASSPGRDTEAFF; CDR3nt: TGTGCCAGCTCACCAGGGCGAGACACTGAAGCTTTCTTT